This TCR beta chain was captured by sequencing in a study of beta chain features in type 1 diabetes. Every bit of the isolated RNA underwent reverse transcription, so sequencing read expressed TCRB transcripts. Some 4 million reads were obtained on average from naive, central memory and regulatory T cell samples. Method: immunoSEQ multiplex PCR; TCRdb's copy keeps in-frame clones and lacks some. The repertoire holds around 500,000 clones, with over 10% as singletons. CD4+ naive, central memory, regulatory and stem cell-like memory cells were sorted via CD45RO/CCR7/CD25/CD127/CD95/CD27. From germline, CDR1 is SEHNR and CDR2 FQNEAQ (reference sequence). The length of the CDR3 is 13 residues. J gave up 1 base and V 5 bases, and 2 bases lay outside the gene matches.

Sequencing was performed on naive CD4+ T cells from blood. V is TRBV7-9 and J is TRBJ2-7; 7 nucleotides align to TRBD1. The receptor was isolated from a woman aged 18-29 years in good health. The CDR3 spells CASSATGSYEQYF. As DNA, the CDR3 is TGTGCCAGCAGCGCGACAGGGTCCTACGAGCAGTACTTC. Using reference TRBV7-9 and TRBJ2-7 for the parts outside the CDR3, the full variable domain is DTGVSQNPRHKITKRGQNVTFRCDPISEHNRLYWYRQTLGQGPEFLTYFQNEAQLEKSRLLSDRFSAERPKGSFSTLEIQRTEQGDSAMYLCASSATGSYEQYFGPGTRLTVT.